This T cell receptor (beta chain) was identified during a study of T-cell reconstitution after alpha-beta-depleted transplantation in children. It was with unique molecular identifiers that the TCRbeta library was prepared. One entry per CDR3 protein, called by TCRdb with MiXCR from the PCR reads. The sample yields over 550,000 distinct CDR3 sequences, roughly 10% seen once. Trimming at V came to 2 bases and at J to 4 bases, leaving 6 bases not matched to a gene. This CDR3 comprises 15 residues. Germline-derived CDR1 and CDR2 are SGHRS and YFSETQ. The V gene is TRBV5-1, the J gene TRBJ2-5; 9 bases agree with TRBD2. The sequencing used PBMCs from the stem cell graft donor, collected from the stem cell graft. This clonotype originated in a human donor who donated a stem cell graft to a child with acute myeloid leukemia. In DNA, the CDR3 is TGCGCCAGCAGCTTTAGCGGGAGTCGGGGAGAGACCCAGTACTTC. This encodes CASSFSGSRGETQYF. Variable domain in full (rest from reference TRBV5-1 and TRBJ2-5): KAGVTQTPRYLIKTRGQQVTLSCSPISGHRSVSWYQQTPGQGLQFLFEYFSETQRNKGNFPGRFSGRQFSNSRSEMNVSTLELGDSALYLCASSFSGSRGETQYFGPGTRLLVL.